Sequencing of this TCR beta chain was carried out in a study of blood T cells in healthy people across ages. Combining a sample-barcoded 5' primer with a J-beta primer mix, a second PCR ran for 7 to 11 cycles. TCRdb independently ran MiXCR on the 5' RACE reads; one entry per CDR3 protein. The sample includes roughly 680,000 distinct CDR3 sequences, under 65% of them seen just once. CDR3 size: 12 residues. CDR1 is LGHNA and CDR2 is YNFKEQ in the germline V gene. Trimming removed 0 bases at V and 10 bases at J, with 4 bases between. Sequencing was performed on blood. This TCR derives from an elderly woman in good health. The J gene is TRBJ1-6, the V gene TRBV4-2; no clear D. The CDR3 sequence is CASSQDDSPLHF. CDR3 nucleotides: TGTGCCAGCAGCCAAGATGACTCACCCCTCCACTTT.